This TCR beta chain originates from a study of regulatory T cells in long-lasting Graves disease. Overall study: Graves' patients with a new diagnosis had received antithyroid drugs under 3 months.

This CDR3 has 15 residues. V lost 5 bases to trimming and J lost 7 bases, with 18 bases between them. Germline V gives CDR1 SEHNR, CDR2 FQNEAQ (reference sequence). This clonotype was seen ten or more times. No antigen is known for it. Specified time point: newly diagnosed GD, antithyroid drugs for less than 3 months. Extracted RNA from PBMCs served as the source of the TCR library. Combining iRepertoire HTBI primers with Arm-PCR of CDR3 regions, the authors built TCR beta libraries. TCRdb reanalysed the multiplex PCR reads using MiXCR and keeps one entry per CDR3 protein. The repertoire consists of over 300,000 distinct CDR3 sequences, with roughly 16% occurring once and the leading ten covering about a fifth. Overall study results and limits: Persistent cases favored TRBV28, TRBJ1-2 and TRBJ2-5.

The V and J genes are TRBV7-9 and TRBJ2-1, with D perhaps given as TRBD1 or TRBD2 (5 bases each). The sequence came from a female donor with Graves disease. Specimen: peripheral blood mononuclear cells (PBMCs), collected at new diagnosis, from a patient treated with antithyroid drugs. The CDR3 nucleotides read TGTGCCAGCAGCGTAGGACGCTTCGAGGGGAATGAGCAGTTCTTC. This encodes CASSVGRFEGNEQFF.